Sequencing of this T cell receptor (beta chain) was carried out in a study of T cells in Graves' hyperthyroidism and ophthalmopathy. Study conclusions and caveats: Classification by a 13 V-J model distinguished ophthalmopathy from stable hyperthyroidism. Ophthalmopathy was predicted by the model a median of approximately six months ahead of onset.

The PBMCs studied were ones that came from approximately 9.9 ml fresh peripheral blood. Amplified TCR beta CDR3 regions derived from RNA transcripts. TCR CDR3 regions were first amplified by RT-PCR with HTBI primers. One entry per CDR3 protein results from TCRdb running MiXCR on the multiplex PCR reads. The sample contains some 760,000 distinct CDR3 sequences, roughly 15% of which appear only once. CDR3 length: 14 amino acids. The V end lost 4 bases, the J end lost 6 bases, and 15 bases lay between the germline ends. Germline CDR1 LGHNA, CDR2 YSLEER. A few counts support this clonotype. Its antigen is undetermined.

The source material was blood. The origin of this receptor is a woman under 30 with Graves' hyperthyroidism. The rearrangement links TRBV4-3 to TRBJ1-2, with D perhaps TRBD1 (5 bases). CDR3 amino acids: CASSPRRGVHGYTF. DNA for the CDR3: TGCGCCAGCAGCCCCCGGCGGGGGGTGCATGGCTACACCTTC.